Listed here are 10 T cell receptor beta chains from one sample, sequenced in a study of early T cells in non-severe SARS-CoV-2 infection. MiXCR, applied by TCRdb to the 5' RACE reads, yields one record per CDR3 protein. The sample has 50,000 to 60,000 distinct CDR3 sequences; under 7.5% are singletons. The sample was whole blood, taken at baseline. Receptors were obtained from an adult who was a healthcare worker with PCR-confirmed SARS-CoV-2 infection or an uninfected control (not recorded which).

This clonotype was picked up a small number of times. The DNA for the CDR3 is TGTGCCACCAGTGATTTCTCCAAAGGGACAGGGGAGACCCAGTACTTC. It is translated as CATSDFSKGTGETQYF. The rearrangement uses TRBV24-1 and TRBJ2-5; 9 positions agree with TRBD1. This CDR3 has 16 amino acids. CDR1 and CDR2 (germline): KGHDR, SFDVKD. The V segment lost 1 base and the J segment 5 bases; nucleotides outside the gene matches: 7.

This clonotype was detected only a few times. J is TRBJ2-3 and V is TRBV5-4; TRBD2 matches 7 bases. Losses at the gene ends were 2 bases for V and 4 bases for J; bases not matched to a gene: 10. Germline assignment: CDR1 SGHNT and CDR2 YYREEE (reference sequence). The CDR3 covers 16 residues. As DNA, the CDR3 is TGTGCCAGCAGCTTCCCGGGGGAGGGTAGGGCAGATACGCAGTATTTT. Its protein is CASSFPGEGRADTQYF.

The chain is built from TRBV11-2 and TRBJ2-1, with D maybe TRBD2 (6 bases). Germline values: CDR1 SGHAT, CDR2 FQNNGV. The CDR3 loop spans 15 amino acids. Trimming shortened V by 5 bases and J by 7 bases, and 18 bases separated the two germline ends. The CDR3 DNA reads as TGTGCCAGCAGCGAAATTAGCGGTTCATCAAATGAGCAGTTCTTC. This translates into CASSEISGSSNEQFF.

This clonotype was picked up a small number of times. This rearrangement joins TRBV3-1 to TRBJ1-4, with 7 bases aligning to TRBD1. In germline, CDR1 is LGHDT, CDR2 YNNKEL (reference sequence). V dropped 7 bases and J dropped 5; count of bases not matched to a gene: 10. The CDR3 is made up of 15 amino acids. CDR3 loop: CASNVRGQLNEKLFF. The CDR3 nucleotides are TGTGCCAGCAACGTGCGGGGACAGTTGAATGAAAAACTGTTTTTT.

At least ten counts were recorded for this clonotype. The chain carries TRBV20-1 and TRBJ2-7; TRBD1 aligns across 11 bases. The CDR3 sequence is 14 residues long. With 6 bases clipped from V and 6 bases from J, the junction kept 10 bases outside the gene matches. Germline V gene sequence: CDR1 DFQATT, CDR2 SNEGSKA (reference sequence). The CDR3, as DNA: TGCAGTGCCTCCGGGACAGGGGGGATTGGCGAGCAGTACTTC. Translation gives CSASGTGGIGEQYF.

This clonotype showed up many times. This chain joins TRBV18 and TRBJ2-1; 8 positions agree with TRBD2. The CDR3 is 14 residues long. Germline values: CDR1 KGHSH, CDR2 LQKENI. Trimming cost V 6 bases and J 7 bases; bases outside gene matches: 8. Written as DNA, the CDR3 is TGTGCCAGCTCGGACGCGGGGGGCACGAATGAGCAGTTCTTC. Translating it yields CASSDAGGTNEQFF.

At least ten counts were recorded for this clonotype. The chain carries TRBV21-1 and TRBJ2-3. TRBV21-1 is noted as a pseudogene. The CDR3 spans 14 residues. The CDR3 region has the DNA TGTGCCAGCAGCAAGAAGAACATCACAGATACGCAGTATTTT. Protein product: CASSKKNITDTQYF.

The V call is TRBV7-2, the J call TRBJ2-1; no clear D gene. Germline lookup yields CDR1 SGHTA and CDR2 FQGNSA. V was trimmed by 2 bases and J by 0 bases, leaving 14 bases between them. The CDR3 is 17 residues long. CDR3 in amino acids: CASSLPRTGGSYNEQFF. The CDR3 DNA reads as TGTGCCAGCAGCTTACCCCGGACCGGCGGCTCCTACAATGAGCAGTTCTTC.

This clonotype was seen repeatedly, ten times or more. The CDR3 DNA reads TGTGCCAGTAGTACGATTTACGAAGCTTTCTTT. Protein: CASSTIYEAFF. This chain uses TRBV19 with TRBJ1-1; D gene uncertain. The CDR3 is 11 amino acids. Germline V gives CDR1 LNHDA, CDR2 SQIVND (reference sequence). The ends were cut back, 4 bases at V and 8 bases at J, with 8 bases in the middle.

This clonotype has more than one count but fewer than ten. The gene calls are TRBV29-1 and TRBJ2-3, with D unresolved. From germline, CDR1 is SQVTM and CDR2 ANQGSEA. Trimming shortened V by 1 base and J by 1 base, and 9 bases separated the two germline ends. The CDR3 length is 14 residues. This chain's CDR3 is CSVEGGRGTDTQYF. CDR3 nucleotides: TGCAGCGTTGAAGGGGGTAGGGGCACAGATACGCAGTATTTT.